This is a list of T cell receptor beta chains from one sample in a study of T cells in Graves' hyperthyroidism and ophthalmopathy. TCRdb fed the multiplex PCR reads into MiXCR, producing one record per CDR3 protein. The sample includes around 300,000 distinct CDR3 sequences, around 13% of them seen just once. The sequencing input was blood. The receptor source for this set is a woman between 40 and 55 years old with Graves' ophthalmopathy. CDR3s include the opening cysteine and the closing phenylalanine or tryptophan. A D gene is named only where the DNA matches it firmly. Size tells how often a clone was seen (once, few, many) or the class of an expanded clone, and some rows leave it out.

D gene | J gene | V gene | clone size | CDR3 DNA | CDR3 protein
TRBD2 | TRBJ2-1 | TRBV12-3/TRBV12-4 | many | TGTGCCAGCGGAACTCTAGCGGGAGTTAATGAGCAGTTCTTC | CASGTLAGVNEQFF
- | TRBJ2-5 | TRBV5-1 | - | TGCGCCAGCAGCTTGGGTCAGGGGACAACCCAAGAGACCCAGTACTTC | CASSLGQGTTQETQYF
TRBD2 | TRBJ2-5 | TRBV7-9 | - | TGTGCCAGCAAAAGCGGGATAGAGACCCAGTACTTC | CASKSGIETQYF
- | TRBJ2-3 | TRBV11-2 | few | TGTGCCAGCAGCCCCCCACGCCCAGGGAGCACAGATACGCAGTATTTT | CASSPPRPGSTDTQYF
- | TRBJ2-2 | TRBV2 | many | TGTGCCAGCTCAATCGGGACGAGCACCGGGGAGCTGTTTTTT | CASSIGTSTGELFF
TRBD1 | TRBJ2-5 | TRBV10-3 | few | TGTGCCATCAGAGGGACAGAGTTTAGGACCCAGTACTTC | CAIRGTEFRTQYF
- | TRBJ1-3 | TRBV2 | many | TGTGCCAGCAGAATGGTGTCTGGAAACACCATATATTTT | CASRMVSGNTIYF
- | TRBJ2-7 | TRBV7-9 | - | TGTGCCAGCAGCGAAGCGAAGGGCCGGTCCTACGAGCAGTACTTC | CASSEAKGRSYEQYF
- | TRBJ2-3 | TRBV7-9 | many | TGTGCCAGCAGCTTTTACGGGAGTGGAAGCACAGATACGCAGTATTTT | CASSFYGSGSTDTQYF
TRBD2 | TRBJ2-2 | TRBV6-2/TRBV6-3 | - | TGTGCCAGCAGTTACAGACAGCCGGGAGGTGGGGAGCTGTTTTTT | CASSYRQPGGGELFF
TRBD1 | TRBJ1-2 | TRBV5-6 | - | TGTGCCAGCAGCCCGAGCGGACAGGGGGTAGGTGGCTACACCTTC | CASSPSGQGVGGYTF
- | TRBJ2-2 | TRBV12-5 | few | TGTGCTAGTGGTTTGGTACTTTGGGCCAGGGCGACCACCGGGGAGCTGTTTTTT | CASGLVLWARATTGELFF
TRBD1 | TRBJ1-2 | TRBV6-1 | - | TGTGCCAGCAGACGGGGGGGGCCGAAGACAGGGAGGGATAACTATGGCCACACCTTC | CASRRGGPKTGRDNYGHTF
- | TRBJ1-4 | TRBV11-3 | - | TGTGCCAGCAGCTTAGGCGGGGGGCGCGGGAATGAAAAACTGTTTTTT | CASSLGGGRGNEKLFF
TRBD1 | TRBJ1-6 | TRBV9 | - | TGTGCCAGCAGCGTACGAGGACAGGGAAATTCACCCCTCCACTTT | CASSVRGQGNSPLHF
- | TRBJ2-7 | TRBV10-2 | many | TGCGCCAGCAGTGAAGTCGGGCCCTACGAGCAGTACTTC | CASSEVGPYEQYF
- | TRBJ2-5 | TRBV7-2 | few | TGTGCCAGCAGCTACAAGATACAAGAGACCCAGTACTTC | CASSYKIQETQYF
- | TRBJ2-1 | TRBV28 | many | TGTGCCAGCAGTTTGGGTTGGGGTGAGCAGTTCTTC | CASSLGWGEQFF
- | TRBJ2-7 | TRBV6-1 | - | TGTGCCAGCCAGGACAGATATACCTACGAGCAGTACTTC | CASQDRYTYEQYF
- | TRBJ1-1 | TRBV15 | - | TGTGCCACCAGCAGAGAGACACGGTCCAAAGCTTTCTTT | CATSRETRSKAFF
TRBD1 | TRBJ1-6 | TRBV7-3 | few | TGTGCCAGCAGCTTACCGGGACAGATTAATTCACCCCTCCACTTT | CASSLPGQINSPLHF
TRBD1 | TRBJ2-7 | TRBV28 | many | TGTGCCAGCAGCCCTGGGACAGTACCCTACGAGCAGTACTTC | CASSPGTVPYEQYF
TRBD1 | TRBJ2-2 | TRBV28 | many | TGTGCCAGCAGTTTAGTAAGGGGGCAGGGGACCGGGGAGCTGTTTTTT | CASSLVRGQGTGELFF
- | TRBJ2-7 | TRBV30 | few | TGTGCCTGGAGTTCCCCCGGGCTTCGATACGAGCAGTACTTC | CAWSSPGLRYEQYF
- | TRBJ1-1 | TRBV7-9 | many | TGTGCCAGCAGCTCGATCTTCAGGGGCACTGAAGCTTTCTTT | CASSSIFRGTEAFF
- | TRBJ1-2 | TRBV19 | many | TGTGCCAGTAGTTTCCCAGGGAACTATGGCTACACCTTC | CASSFPGNYGYTF
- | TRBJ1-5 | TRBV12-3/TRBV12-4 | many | TGTGCCAGCAGCGCCCCGGGACGGAACAATCAGCCCCAGCATTTT | CASSAPGRNNQPQHF
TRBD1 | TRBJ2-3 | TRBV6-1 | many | TGTGCCAGCAGTTCCCAGGGGGCTAGAACCATCCACGTCAGCACAGATACGCAGTATTTT | CASSSQGARTIHVSTDTQYF
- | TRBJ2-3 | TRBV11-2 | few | TGTGCCAGCAGCTTAGGGTTTTCGAGCACAGATACGCAGTATTTT | CASSLGFSSTDTQYF
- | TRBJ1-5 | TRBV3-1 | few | TGTGCCAGCAGCCACAGGAGGTACAATCAGCCCCAGCATTTT | CASSHRRYNQPQHF
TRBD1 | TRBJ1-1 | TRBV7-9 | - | TGTGCCAACAGCCCCCGGGACAGAGGCACTGAAGCTTTCTTT | CANSPRDRGTEAFF
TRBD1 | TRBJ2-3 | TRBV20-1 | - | TGCAGTGCTAGAGGTTGGGACAGGGGCACAGATACGCAGTACTTT | CSARGWDRGTDTQYF
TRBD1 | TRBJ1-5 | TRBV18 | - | TGTGCCAGCTCACAGGGACAGGGGGACGGCAATCAGCCCCAGCATTTT | CASSQGQGDGNQPQHF
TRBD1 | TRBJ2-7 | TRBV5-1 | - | TGCGCCAGCAGCTCGGGGACAGGGGGCGAGGTGCAGTACTTC | CASSSGTGGEVQYF
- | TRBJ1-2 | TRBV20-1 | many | TGCAGTGCTAGCGACCGGGACACTGCCACCTATGGCTACACCTTC | CSASDRDTATYGYTF
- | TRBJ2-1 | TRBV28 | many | TGTGCCAGCAGTTCGACTATCAATGAGCAGTTCTTC | CASSSTINEQFF
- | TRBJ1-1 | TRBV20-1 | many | TGCAGTGCTAGAGTGAACACTGAAGCTTTCTTT | CSARVNTEAFF
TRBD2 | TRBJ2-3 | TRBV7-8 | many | TGTGCCAGCAGCCCGGGACTAGCGGGATATTCGGATCCAGATACGCAGTATTTT | CASSPGLAGYSDPDTQYF
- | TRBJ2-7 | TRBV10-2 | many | TGCGCCAGCAGAGCGGGAAGGACAGGTCCTTACGAGCAGTACTTC | CASRAGRTGPYEQYF
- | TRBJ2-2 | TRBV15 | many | TGTGCCACCAGCAGAGATGGAAGGGGGTTCACCGGGGAGCTGTTTTTT | CATSRDGRGFTGELFF
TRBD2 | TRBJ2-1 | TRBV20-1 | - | TGCAGTGCTAGACCCGGCGGGAGAGGCTCCTACAATGAGCAGTTCTTC | CSARPGGRGSYNEQFF
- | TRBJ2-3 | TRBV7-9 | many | TGTGCCAGCAGCTCGGCTAGCAGGAGTGATACGCAGTATTTT | CASSSASRSDTQYF
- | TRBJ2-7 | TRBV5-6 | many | TGTGCCAGCAGCTCCACTATGGCGCTTAGGGCCTACGAGCAGTACTTC | CASSSTMALRAYEQYF
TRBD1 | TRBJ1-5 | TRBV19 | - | TGTGCCAGTAGTATCGCGACAGGGGGGTTCGACTATAGCAATCAGCCCCAGCATTTT | CASSIATGGFDYSNQPQHF
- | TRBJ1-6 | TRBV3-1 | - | TGTGCCAGCAGCCAAGTAGGGGGATTGTCACCCCTCCACTTT | CASSQVGGLSPLHF
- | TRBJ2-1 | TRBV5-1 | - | TGCGCCAGCAGCGTAGGTACCGCTACCTATGAGCAGTTCTTC | CASSVGTATYEQFF
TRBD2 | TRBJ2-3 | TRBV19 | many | TGTGCCAGTAGCAAAGGACTAGCGGCCGCCACAGATACGCAGTATTTT | CASSKGLAAATDTQYF
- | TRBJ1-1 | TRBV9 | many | TGTGCCAGCAGCGTAGTCCTGGGGGGCACTGAAGCTTTCTTT | CASSVVLGGTEAFF
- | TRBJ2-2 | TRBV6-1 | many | TGTGCCAGCAGTAGCCCCGGGGGAGGGGAGCTGTTTTTT | CASSSPGGGELFF
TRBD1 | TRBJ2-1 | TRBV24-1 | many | TGTGCCACCAGTAAGACAGGGGGCTTGAATGAGCAGTTCTTC | CATSKTGGLNEQFF
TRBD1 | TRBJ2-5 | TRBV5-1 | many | TGCGCCAGCAGCTTGGTTCTACAGGGGGTAACGGGAGAGACCCAGTACTTC | CASSLVLQGVTGETQYF
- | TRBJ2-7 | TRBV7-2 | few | TGTGCCAGCAGCTTAGAGTCAGATGTGCGATCCTACGAGCAGTACTTC | CASSLESDVRSYEQYF